The next 21 T cell receptor beta chains were all read from a single sample in a study of early T cells in non-severe SARS-CoV-2 infection. In TCRdb, the 5' RACE reads were re-called with MiXCR into one record per CDR3 protein. The sample lists 65,000 to 95,000 distinct CDR3 sequences; 7.5% to 10% were seen once. The sample taken for sequencing was whole blood. Receptor source: an adult who was a healthcare worker with PCR-confirmed SARS-CoV-2 infection or an uninfected control (not recorded which).

This clonotype has a handful of counts. The chain carries TRBV7-2 and TRBJ2-7; the match to TRBD1 covers 12 bases. The CDR3 runs to 16 residues. The V gene's germline CDR1 is SGHTA and CDR2 FQGNSA. With V trimmed by 5 bases and J by 4 bases, 9 bases remained unmatched. CDR3 sequence reads: CASSPRGTGGRYEQYF. In DNA, the CDR3 is TGTGCCAGCAGCCCCCGGGGGACAGGGGGCCGGTACGAGCAGTACTTC. Full variable domain (remainder filled in from reference TRBV7-2 and TRBJ2-7): GAGVSQSPSNKVTEKGKDVELRCDPISGHTALYWYRQSLGQGLEFLIYFQGNSAPDKSGLPSDRFSAERTGGSVSTLTIQRTQQEDSAVYLCASSPRGTGGRYEQYFGPGTRLTVT.

The chain links TRBV24-1 to TRBJ2-7; D is possibly TRBD2 (6 bases). V gave up 2 bases and J gave up 0 bases, with 13 bases separating them. The CDR3 covers 16 residues. The V gene's germline CDR1 is KGHDR and CDR2 SFDVKD. CDR3 protein: CATSDSGTSNSYEQYF. The CDR3 bases are TGTGCCACCAGTGATTCCGGGACTTCCAACTCCTACGAGCAGTACTTC.

The chain has TRBV11-2 and TRBJ2-1, with 15 bases aligning to TRBD2. The V gene's germline CDR1 is SGHAT and CDR2 FQNNGV. J gave up 2 bases and V 5 bases, and 7 bases lay outside the gene matches. This CDR3 is 18 amino acids long. CDR3 nucleotide sequence: TGTGCCAGCAGCACGGGACTAGCGGGAGGTCTAACCTACAATGAGCAGTTCTTC. It yields the protein CASSTGLAGGLTYNEQFF.

This clonotype was counted between two and nine times. This chain links TRBV12-3 or TRBV12-4 with TRBJ1-6; D call uncertain. CDR3 size: 12 residues. The V gene lost 6 bases and the J gene lost 5 bases, with 5 bases spanning the gap. DNA of the CDR3: TGTGCCAGCAGCTCGGATAATTCACCCCTCCACTTT. Amino acid sequence: CASSSDNSPLHF.

This clonotype came up many times. CDR3 sequence: CATSDSGPRSLTDTQYF. The CDR3 bases are TGTGCCACCAGTGATTCCGGACCGAGATCCCTCACAGATACGCAGTATTTT. The J gene is TRBJ2-3, the V gene TRBV24-1; unclear D gene. V lost 2 bases and J 2 bases, leaving 16 bases between the germline ends. Germline loops: CDR1 KGHDR, CDR2 SFDVKD. This CDR3 has 17 residues.

This clonotype was picked up a small number of times. This chain uses TRBV28 with TRBJ2-2, with TRBD1 matching over 9 bases. Germline lookup yields CDR1 MDHEN and CDR2 SYDVKM. The CDR3 totals 16 residues. After removal of 1 base from V and 6 bases from J, the junction contained 6 bases not matched to a gene. The CDR3 loop reads CASSLLPGQGSGELFF. For the CDR3, the DNA is TGTGCCAGCAGTTTATTACCGGGACAGGGTTCCGGGGAGCTGTTTTTT. Combining the CDR3 with reference TRBV28 and TRBJ2-2 gives the whole variable domain DVKVTQSSRYLVKRTGEKVFLECVQDMDHENMFWYRQDPGLGLRLIYFSYDVKMKEKGDIPEGYSVSREKKERFSLILESASTNQTSMYLCASSLLPGQGSGELFFGEGSRLTVL.

This clonotype was seen repeatedly, ten times or more. The V call is TRBV3-1, the J call TRBJ2-7; D is perhaps TRBD1 (5 bases). The V gene lost 4 bases and the J gene lost 0 bases, with 13 bases spanning the gap. Germline CDR1 reads LGHDT; CDR2 reads YNNKEL (reference sequence). This CDR3 contains 15 residues. CDR3 nucleotides: TGTGCCAGCAGCCCCCTCCAGGGTTTCTCCTACGAGCAGTACTTC. As protein: CASSPLQGFSYEQYF.

The genes are TRBV5-1 and TRBJ2-7; 7 positions agree with TRBD1. The germline gives CDR1 SGHRS, CDR2 YFSETQ. The ends lost 2 bases at V and 7 bases at J; junction bases unmatched: 6. CDR3 length: 13 residues. Here the CDR3 DNA reads TGCGCCAGCAGCTTCACAGGGGAATGGGAGCAGTACTTC. Translated, it gives CASSFTGEWEQYF.

J is TRBJ1-4 and V is TRBV4-2, with unresolved D. The length of the CDR3 is 15 residues. CDR1 is LGHNA, CDR2 YNFKEQ, per germline. The ends were cut back, 1 base at V and 1 base at J, with 7 bases in the middle. The CDR3 loop reads CASSQGSRTNEKLFF. The CDR3 bases are TGTGCCAGCAGCCAAGGATCTAGAACTAATGAAAAACTGTTTTTT.

This clonotype was seen many times. The chain recombines TRBV20-1 with TRBJ2-2; a possible D gene is TRBD1 (7 bases). V lost 1 base, J lost 7 bases, and 13 bases lay in between. There are 14 residues in the CDR3. CDR1 is DFQATT and CDR2 is SNEGSKA in the germline V gene (reference sequence). The CDR3 region is CSARVRGVSGELFF. For the CDR3, the DNA is TGCAGTGCTAGAGTCAGGGGGGTCAGCGGGGAGCTGTTTTTT.

This clonotype was counted at least ten times. The CDR3 DNA reads as TGCAGTGCTAGTTTGGAGTTGGCCTATGGCTACACCTTC. It translates to CSASLELAYGYTF. The chain couples TRBV20-1 to TRBJ1-2; D is undetermined. The CDR3 extends over 13 amino acids. V lost 3 bases and J lost 4, with 12 bases in between. Germline-derived CDR1 and CDR2 are DFQATT and SNEGSKA (reference sequence).

This clonotype was seen ten or more times. The chain couples TRBV27 to TRBJ1-2; D perhaps matches TRBD1 (5 bases). Germline V gene sequence: CDR1 MNHEY, CDR2 SMNVEV (reference sequence). V lost 0 bases and J 4 bases, leaving 12 bases between the germline ends. CDR3 length equals 15 residues. The CDR3 reads CASSLSGGRSYGYTF. In nucleotides, the CDR3 is TGTGCCAGCAGTTTATCGGGGGGTCGGAGCTATGGCTACACCTTC.

This clonotype is deemed medium-sized. CDR3 DNA: TGTGCCAGCAGCCCCTCCCCGGGTCAGCCCCAGCATTTT. Residues: CASSPSPGQPQHF. V gene TRBV7-9 combines with J gene TRBJ1-5; D uncertain. The CDR3 has 13 amino acids. Looked up from germline, CDR1 is SEHNR and CDR2 is FQNEAQ (reference sequence). Trimming took 5 bases from V and 6 from J, leaving 11 bases between them.

This clonotype was detected a few times. The chain has TRBV28 and TRBJ2-3, with 9 bases lining up with TRBD1. Trimming removed 8 bases from V and 2 bases from J; junction bases left unmatched: 8. CDR1 and CDR2 from the germline V gene are MDHEN and SYDVKM. This CDR3 region has 15 residues. The CDR3 loop is CASVQGARPTDTQYF. For the CDR3, the DNA is TGTGCCAGCGTACAGGGGGCGCGTCCCACAGATACGCAGTATTTT. The complete variable domain, with remaining parts taken from reference TRBV28 and TRBJ2-3, reads DVKVTQSSRYLVKRTGEKVFLECVQDMDHENMFWYRQDPGLGLRLIYFSYDVKMKEKGDIPEGYSVSREKKERFSLILESASTNQTSMYLCASVQGARPTDTQYFGPGTRLTVL.

This clonotype was seen at least ten times. The V gene is TRBV12-3 or TRBV12-4, the J gene TRBJ1-5; tentative D call: TRBD1 (5 bases). The CDR3 is 17 residues long. Deletions cut 5 bases from V and 3 bases from J, with 20 bases between. CDR3 region: CASSALGAGEFNQPQHF. CDR3 nucleotides: TGTGCCAGCAGTGCCCTTGGGGCGGGGGAGTTCAATCAGCCCCAGCATTTT.

In its sample, this clonotype was seen a few times. The V call is TRBV21-1, the J call TRBJ1-2. TRBV21-1 is deemed a pseudogene. This CDR3 is 14 amino acids long. CDR3 sequence: CASRPRDGLYGYTF. The DNA for the CDR3 is TGTGCCAGCAGACCCCGTGACGGTCTCTATGGCTACACCTTC.

This clonotype appeared many times. The chain employs TRBV5-5 and TRBJ2-3; 10 bases are a match to TRBD2. With V trimmed by 4 bases and J by 1 base, 6 bases remained unmatched. Germline CDR1 is SGHKS and CDR2 is YYEKEE (reference sequence). The CDR3 totals 16 residues. The CDR3: CASSATLAGRTDTQYF. Here the CDR3 DNA reads TGTGCCAGCAGCGCAACACTAGCGGGACGCACAGATACGCAGTATTTT.

This clonotype was observed a handful of times. J is TRBJ1-1 and V is TRBV15; D not resolved. This CDR3 region has 15 residues. The germline V gene encodes CDR1 LNHNV and CDR2 YYDKDF (reference sequence). Trimming pared 3 bases from V and 5 bases from J, leaving 16 bases between. The CDR3 nucleotides read TGTGCCACCAGCAGCCGACTATCTCGAGGGACTGAAGCTTTCTTT. Translation: CATSSRLSRGTEAFF.

This clonotype was observed many times. The V and J genes are TRBV28 and TRBJ2-5; TRBD1 aligns across 9 bases. The CDR3 contains 14 residues. The V and J ends lost 6 bases and 1 base, in that order; junction bases with no gene match: 3. CDR1 is MDHEN and CDR2 is SYDVKM in the germline V gene. In DNA, the CDR3 is TGTGCCAGCAGCCCGACAGGGGGCCAAGAGACCCAGTACTTC. Residues: CASSPTGGQETQYF.

Notes on this clonotype: This may stem from a read error, because a much larger clone lies one nucleotide away. The genes are TRBV10-3 and TRBJ2-3, with 7 bases aligning to TRBD2. Germline-derived CDR1 and CDR2 are ENHRY and SYGVKD. Germline trimming cut 5 bases from V and 1 base from J; bases unmatched to any gene: 9. This CDR3 contains 16 residues. As DNA, the CDR3 is TGTGCCATCAGTCGGGGGGAGAGCCTGGGCACAGATACGCAGTATTTT. Translation gives CAISRGESLGTDTQYF.

The V and J genes are TRBV28 and TRBJ2-7, with D perhaps TRBD1 (5 bases). This CDR3 has 15 residues. The germline V and J ends were trimmed by 5 bases and 0 bases, with 14 bases remaining between them. Looked up from germline, CDR1 is MDHEN and CDR2 is SYDVKM. CDR3 region: CASSTPGISSYEQYF. CDR3 coding DNA: TGTGCCAGCAGTACGCCAGGGATCAGCTCCTACGAGCAGTACTTC.